One sample yielded the 10 T cell receptor beta chains listed below, sequenced in a study of patients and donors after allogeneic stem cell transplantation. TCRdb reprocessed the RT-PCR reads via MiXCR and lists one record per CDR3 protein. The table lists over 150,000 distinct CDR3 sequences, around 28% of them singletons. Source material: blood, either unsorted or a sorted T cell fraction (not recorded which). The receptor set was obtained from a human donor who was either an allogeneic HSCT recipient or a stem cell or donor lymphocyte infusion donor (not recorded which). It is not recorded whose cells these are; they may come from a transplant donor.

This clonotype was recorded many times. The chain couples TRBV6-2 or TRBV6-3 to TRBJ1-2; D is ambiguous. The V end lost 6 bases, the J end lost 1 base, and 9 bases lay between the germline ends. This CDR3 has 13 residues. CDR1 is MNHEY, CDR2 SVGEGT, per germline. Here the CDR3 DNA reads TGTGCCAGCAGCGCAAGGATTAACTATGGCTACACCTTC. Encoded protein: CASSARINYGYTF.

This chain uses TRBV4-3 with TRBJ1-6; D gene unclear. Germline V gives CDR1 LGHNA, CDR2 YSLEER. The germline V and J ends were trimmed by 2 bases and 5 bases, with 13 bases remaining between them. This CDR3 is 16 amino acids long. The CDR3 sequence: CASSQFRLQDNSPLHF. The CDR3 bases are TGCGCCAGCAGCCAATTTCGCCTTCAGGATAATTCACCCCTCCACTTT.

The genes are TRBV5-1 and TRBJ2-1; D uncertain. This CDR3 spans 13 amino acids. Germline V lookup: CDR1 SGHRS, CDR2 YFSETQ. V was pared by 5 bases and J by 0 bases, with 6 bases between. The CDR3: CASRDSSYNEQFF. CDR3 sequence (DNA): TGCGCCAGCAGGGATAGCTCCTACAATGAGCAGTTCTTC.

The table lists this clonotype with many counts. CDR3 in amino acids: CASSLGGSYSPLHF. In DNA, the CDR3 is TGTGCCAGCAGTTTGGGCGGGTCCTACTCACCCCTCCACTTT. The chain is built from TRBV12-3 or TRBV12-4 and TRBJ1-6; D remains ambiguous. Deletions cut 3 bases from V and 10 bases from J, with 13 bases between. The CDR3 is 14 amino acids.

The table lists this clonotype with a few counts. The chain links TRBV6-5 to TRBJ2-7, with TRBD2 matching 11 bases. With V trimmed by 0 bases and J by 4 bases, 5 bases remained unmatched. Germline CDR1 MNHEY, CDR2 SVGAGI. The CDR3 sequence is 16 residues long. The CDR3 region has the DNA TGTGCCAGCAGTTACTCAGTTAGCGGGAGGGGATACGAGCAGTACTTC. It is translated as CASSYSVSGRGYEQYF.

J is TRBJ2-3 and V is TRBV6-2 or TRBV6-3, with TRBD2 matching over 7 bases. Germline CDR1 is MNHEY and CDR2 is SVGEGT. This CDR3 spans 17 amino acids. V was clipped by 5 bases and J by 0 bases; unmatched bases: 11. CDR3 bases: TGTGCCAGCAGTAAACGGTTAGCGGGCTCCAGCACAGATACGCAGTATTTT. Its protein is CASSKRLAGSSTDTQYF.

This clonotype showed up just a few times. J is TRBJ1-2 and V is TRBV5-1; D possibly corresponds to TRBD1 (6 bases). This CDR3 region has 15 residues. The germline gives CDR1 SGHRS, CDR2 YFSETQ. V was trimmed by 3 bases and J by 8 bases, leaving 20 bases between them. The chain's CDR3 is CASSSHRVHLRGYTF. CDR3 bases: TGCGCCAGCAGCTCCCACAGGGTCCATCTCCGGGGCTACACCTTC.

This clonotype was counted a few times. The V gene is TRBV2, the J gene TRBJ1-4; 8 bases are shared with TRBD1. Germline V gene sequence: CDR1 SNHLY, CDR2 FYNNEI. The ends lost 4 bases at V and 7 bases at J; junction bases unmatched: 5. The CDR3 loop spans 14 amino acids. The CDR3 loop reads CASSGQGAGEKLFF. Here the CDR3 DNA reads TGTGCCAGCAGTGGGCAGGGGGCGGGTGAAAAACTGTTTTTT.

Only a few counts were recorded for this clonotype. The chain combines TRBV20-1 with TRBJ1-5; unclear D gene. CDR3 length equals 15 residues. Trimming removed 1 base from V and 2 bases from J, with 12 bases in between. Germline V gene sequence: CDR1 DFQATT, CDR2 SNEGSKA (reference sequence). This CDR3 reads CSARVGGRGNQPQHF. The CDR3 DNA follows: TGCAGTGCTAGAGTGGGCGGGCGTGGCAATCAGCCCCAGCATTTT.

This clonotype appeared many times. The chain recombines TRBV28 with TRBJ1-2; D possibly corresponds to TRBD1 (5 bases). The CDR3 totals 14 residues. V was trimmed by 7 bases and J by 4 bases, leaving 16 bases between them. Germline loops: CDR1 MDHEN, CDR2 SYDVKM. The CDR3 DNA reads as TGTGCCAGCACCAAATGGGGGGATCGCTATGGCTACACCTTC. It codes for CASTKWGDRYGYTF.